The 17 T cell receptor beta chains listed next were all sequenced from one sample in a study of human CD8 memory T cell subsets. Sequencing libraries of TCR beta were made by UMI-labeled 5' RACE. TCRdb reanalyzed the 5' RACE reads, giving one entry per CDR3 protein sequence and no DNA. The sample totals some 3,500 distinct CDR3 sequences. The sequencing input was CD8+ T cells from PBMCs. These receptors all stem from a human donor in good health.

The CDR3 reads CASSLDHRGTGELFF. The rearrangement uses TRBV7-9 and TRBJ2-2; there is no DNA to check the TCRdb D call of TRBD1. The germline gives CDR1 SEHNR, CDR2 FQNEAQ (reference sequence). The CDR3 is 15 amino acids.

This clonotype registers large by frequency. J is TRBJ1-1 and V is TRBV15. Germline V lookup: CDR1 LNHNV, CDR2 YYDKDF (reference sequence). The CDR3 contains 15 residues. Here the CDR3 reads CATSRDIGSNTEAFF.

The genes are TRBV5-4 and TRBJ2-7; the D call from TCRdb, TRBD1, cannot be confirmed without DNA. The CDR3 covers 16 residues. Germline assignment: CDR1 SGHNT and CDR2 YYREEE (reference sequence). The CDR3 loop is CASSFYPTGIAYEQYF. Full variable domain (missing parts from reference TRBV5-4 and TRBJ2-7): ETGVTQSPTHLIKTRGQQVTLRCSSQSGHNTVSWYQQALGQGPQFIFQYYREEENGRGNFPPRFSGLQFPNYSSELNVNALELDDSALYLCASSFYPTGIAYEQYFGPGTRLTVT.

This clonotype counts as medium-sized (0.01 to 0.1%) by frequency. The rearrangement links TRBV6-6 to TRBJ2-5. Germline CDR1 is MNHNY and CDR2 is SVGAGI (reference sequence). This CDR3 comprises 13 residues. This CDR3 reads CASSYLGVETQYF.

This clonotype is medium-sized by frequency. J is TRBJ1-4 and V is TRBV10-3. The CDR3 runs to 14 residues. In germline, CDR1 is ENHRY, CDR2 SYGVKD. CDR3 region: CAISSGGTNEKLFF.

This clonotype registers medium-sized by frequency. The chain carries TRBV9 and TRBJ2-7; the D call from TCRdb, TRBD1, cannot be confirmed without DNA. In germline, CDR1 is SGDLS, CDR2 YYNGEE. The CDR3 has 14 residues. The CDR3: CASSSGGTGYEQYF.

V is TRBV19 and J is TRBJ2-1. Germline CDR1 and CDR2: LNHDA and SQIVND (reference sequence). This CDR3 comprises 16 residues. CDR3: CASSISAGGSYNEQFF.

The chain couples TRBV24-1 to TRBJ2-1; the D call from TCRdb, TRBD2, cannot be confirmed without DNA. The CDR3 consists of 17 residues. In germline, CDR1 is KGHDR, CDR2 SFDVKD. The CDR3 region is CATSGPQRGVDINEQFF.

The rearrangement uses TRBV7-3 and TRBJ2-7; TCRdb lists TRBD1, though no DNA is available to test this call. Germline CDR1 reads SGHTA; CDR2 reads FQGTGA. The CDR3 runs to 14 residues. CDR3: CASSLGGGSYEQYF.

J is TRBJ2-2 and V is TRBV12-3 or TRBV12-4; the TCRdb call, TRBD2, lacks DNA for checking. CDR3 size: 16 residues. The CDR3 loop is CASSFGREGRTGELFF.

The J gene is TRBJ2-1, the V gene TRBV20-1; TCRdb selects TRBD2, and the lack of DNA leaves this call unchecked. This CDR3 region has 17 residues. In germline, CDR1 is DFQATT, CDR2 SNEGSKA (reference sequence). The CDR3 loop is CSASSLLAGVPYNEQFF.

The chain has TRBV11-2 and TRBJ2-7; TCRdb names TRBD1, which stays unverified in the absence of DNA. Germline CDR1 is SGHAT and CDR2 is FQNNGV. This CDR3 spans 15 amino acids. The CDR3 here is CASSLVEGPTYEQYF.

This clonotype is labeled medium-sized based on frequency. This rearrangement joins TRBV20-1 to TRBJ2-2. CDR1 DFQATT and CDR2 SNEGSKA come from the germline V gene (reference sequence). The length of the CDR3 is 14 residues. The CDR3 here is CSAGWTENTGELFF.

According to its frequency, this clonotype is medium-sized (0.01 to 0.1%). The chain recombines TRBV20-1 with TRBJ2-7. Germline V gives CDR1 DFQATT, CDR2 SNEGSKA (reference sequence). The CDR3 is 15 amino acids. The CDR3: CSAREYGRGLYEQYF.

The gene calls are TRBV7-9 and TRBJ1-2. The CDR3 spans 13 residues. CDR1 is SEHNR, CDR2 FQNEAQ, per germline (reference sequence). CDR3 residues: CASSLEALYGYTF.

The rearrangement joins TRBV11-2 to TRBJ2-3; TCRdb reports TRBD1, a call that lacks DNA to check it against. The length of the CDR3 is 19 residues. From germline, CDR1 is SGHAT and CDR2 FQNNGV. CDR3 loop: CARKRWGVLQSGHTDTQYF.

CDR3 sequence: CASSLRTEAGELFF. The rearrangement links TRBV5-1 to TRBJ2-2. The CDR3 runs 14 residues. Germline CDR1 is SGHRS and CDR2 is YFSETQ. The complete variable domain, with remaining parts taken from reference TRBV5-1 and TRBJ2-2, reads KAGVTQTPRYLIKTRGQQVTLSCSPISGHRSVSWYQQTPGQGLQFLFEYFSETQRNKGNFPGRFSGRQFSNSRSEMNVSTLELGDSALYLCASSLRTEAGELFFGEGSRLTVL.